The 15 T cell receptor beta chains listed next were all sequenced from one sample in a study of cytomegalovirus exposure and HLA in healthy donors. Primers for the PCR totalled 60 Vbeta and 13 Jbeta. TCRdb keeps only in-frame clones here, not all; method: immunoSEQ multiplex PCR. The repertoire consists of 100,000 to 150,000 clones, with roughly 81% occurring once and the leading ten covering roughly 0.99%. Source material: PBMCs. These receptors were obtained from a woman younger than 45 in good health and CMV-seronegative.

V gene TRBV2 combines with J gene TRBJ1-5; TRBD1 agrees at 8 bases. Germline trimming cut 6 bases from V and 7 bases from J; bases unmatched to any gene: 5. Germline-derived CDR1 and CDR2 are SNHLY and FYNNEI. The CDR3 loop spans 13 amino acids. This chain's CDR3 is CASRDRAGQPQHF. The CDR3 region has the DNA TGTGCCAGCAGGGACAGGGCGGGCCAGCCCCAGCATTTT.

This chain joins TRBV19 and TRBJ1-1; the match to TRBD1 covers 11 bases. J lost 5 bases, V lost 8 bases, and 10 bases had no gene match. Germline CDR1 is LNHDA and CDR2 is SQIVND (reference sequence). CDR3 length: 15 residues. This CDR3 reads CASFRTGGAGTEAFF. In DNA form, the CDR3 reads TGTGCCAGTTTTCGGACAGGGGGCGCCGGGACTGAAGCTTTCTTT.

The chain joins TRBV2 to TRBJ2-5, with TRBD2 matching 10 bases. V trimming: 5 bases; J trimming: 5 bases; junction bases outside the gene matches: 8. The germline V gene encodes CDR1 SNHLY and CDR2 FYNNEI. The CDR3 extends over 15 amino acids. In nucleotides, the CDR3 is TGTGCCAGCAGTTTGAGCGGGGGGGCCTTGGAGACCCAGTACTTC. Translation: CASSLSGGALETQYF.

This clone was seen only once. The chain employs TRBV30 and TRBJ1-1; a weak D match, TRBD1 (5 bases). The CDR3 has 14 amino acids. Trimming shortened V by 0 bases and J by 2 bases, and 10 bases separated the two germline ends. Germline V gene sequence: CDR1 GTSNPN, CDR2 SVGIG (reference sequence). Here the CDR3 DNA reads TGTGCCTGGAGTGTACTGGGACTTAACACTGAAGCTTTCTTT. It encodes CAWSVLGLNTEAFF. Full variable domain (rest looked up from reference TRBV30 and TRBJ1-1): SQTIHQWPATLVQPVGSPLSLECTVEGTSNPNLYWYRQAAGRGLQLLFYSVGIGQISSEVPQNLSASRPQDRQFILSSKKLLLSDSGFYLCAWSVLGLNTEAFFGQGTRLTVV.

The chain employs TRBV18 and TRBJ2-1; 16 bases line up with TRBD2. Germline CDR1 is KGHSH and CDR2 is LQKENI. Trimming at V came to 3 bases and at J to 5 bases, leaving 7 bases not matched to a gene. The CDR3 is 18 amino acids. This chain's CDR3 is CASSPIGTSGRVDNEQFF. The CDR3 nucleotides are TGTGCCAGCTCACCGATCGGGACTAGCGGGAGGGTGGACAATGAGCAGTTCTTC.

V and J are TRBV19 and TRBJ1-1; 12 bases agree with TRBD1. Germline trimming cut 10 bases from V and 7 bases from J; bases unmatched to any gene: 19. Germline values: CDR1 LNHDA, CDR2 SQIVND (reference sequence). The CDR3 contains 17 residues. CDR3 region: CATAGTGGRVGSLEAFF. CDR3 sequence (DNA): TGTGCCACCGCAGGGACAGGGGGCCGTGTGGGCTCCCTTGAAGCTTTCTTT. Full variable domain (outside the CDR3, taken from reference TRBV19 and TRBJ1-1): DGGITQSPKYLFRKEGQNVTLSCEQNLNHDAMYWYRQDPGQGLRLIYYSQIVNDFQKGDIAEGYSVSREKKESFPLTVTSAQKNPTAFYLCATAGTGGRVGSLEAFFGQGTRLTVV.

The rearrangement links TRBV2 to TRBJ1-3; 8 bases fit TRBD1. Germline trimming cut 7 bases from V and 2 bases from J; bases unmatched to any gene: 4. The CDR3 is made up of 14 amino acids. Looked up from germline, CDR1 is SNHLY and CDR2 is FYNNEI. DNA for the CDR3: TGTGCCAGCACTACGGACAGGGCTGGAAACACCATATATTTT. As protein: CASTTDRAGNTIYF.

The V and J genes are TRBV6-6 and TRBJ2-7; the match to TRBD2 covers 12 bases. Germline V gene sequence: CDR1 MNHNY, CDR2 SVGAGI (reference sequence). The CDR3 covers 16 residues. Losses at the gene ends were 11 bases for V and 7 bases for J; bases not matched to a gene: 18. CDR3 amino acids: CAVGQQPSGRAGEQYF. For the CDR3, the DNA is TGTGCCGTCGGACAGCAGCCTAGCGGGAGGGCCGGGGAGCAGTACTTC.

The rearrangement uses TRBV7-8 and TRBJ1-2; D may be TRBD1 (6 bases). Per the germline V gene, CDR1 is SGHVS and CDR2 is FQNEAQ. V was shortened by 3 bases and J by 1 base, with 12 bases between the two germline ends. The CDR3 is made up of 15 amino acids. The DNA of the CDR3 is TGTGCCAGCAGCTTCCGGGACACCTATAACTATGGCTACACCTTC. The encoded protein is CASSFRDTYNYGYTF.

This clone was found a few times. This sequence joins TRBV10-1 and TRBJ1-1; TRBD1 agrees at 7 bases. Germline trimming cut 3 bases from V and 1 base from J; bases unmatched to any gene: 2. The CDR3 spans 14 residues. The germline V gene encodes CDR1 WNHNN and CDR2 SYGVQD (reference sequence). The CDR3 region has the DNA TGCGCCAGCAGTGAAGGGGGCACGAACACTGAAGCTTTCTTT. Encoded protein: CASSEGGTNTEAFF.

This chain joins TRBV7-8 and TRBJ1-2; 9 bases align to TRBD1. This CDR3 contains 17 residues. The ends lost 7 bases at V and 0 bases at J; junction bases unmatched: 12. CDR1 and CDR2 from the germline V gene are SGHVS and FQNEAQ. The chain's CDR3 is CASISTGDRETNYGYTF. DNA for the CDR3: TGTGCCAGCATCTCTACGGGGGACAGGGAGACTAACTATGGCTACACCTTC.

The chain combines TRBV9 with TRBJ1-2; D may be TRBD1 (5 bases). The V and J ends lost 4 bases and 7 bases respectively, with 14 bases between them. The length of the CDR3 is 13 residues. Per the germline V gene, CDR1 is SGDLS and CDR2 is YYNGEE. The CDR3 is CASSPQAGGGYTF. The CDR3 coding sequence is TGTGCCAGCAGCCCACAGGCGGGAGGTGGCTACACCTTC.

CDR3 in amino acids: CASGFSSGVVVYEQYF. CDR3 nucleotide sequence: TGTGCTAGTGGTTTCTCTAGCGGAGTCGTTGTTTACGAGCAGTACTTC. The chain combines TRBV12-5 with TRBJ2-7, with TRBD2 matching over 7 bases. The CDR3 sequence is 16 residues long. V was clipped by 3 bases and J by 4 bases; unmatched bases: 12. Germline loops: CDR1 LGHNT, CDR2 FRNRAP.

The chain joins TRBV4-1 to TRBJ1-5, with a weak D call TRBD1 (6 bases). The V and J ends lost 4 bases and 3 bases respectively, with 13 bases between them. Germline loops: CDR1 MGHRA, CDR2 YSYEKL. CDR3 length: 15 amino acids. The CDR3 DNA sequence: TGCGCCAGCAGCCCTCGGACAGAGAACAATCAGCCCCAGCATTTT. Translating gives CASSPRTENNQPQHF.

This clone has more than one count but fewer than ten. This chain links TRBV4-1 with TRBJ2-1; TRBD2 matches 7 bases. V lost 0 bases, J lost 2 bases, and 4 bases stayed unmatched. Germline lookup yields CDR1 MGHRA and CDR2 YSYEKL. CDR3 length: 16 residues. CDR3 sequence (DNA): TGCGCCAGCAGCCAAGATAGGACTAGTCCCTACAATGAGCAGTTCTTC. Protein: CASSQDRTSPYNEQFF.